This T cell receptor beta chain was captured by sequencing in a study of beta chain features in type 1 diabetes. Study findings and constraints: Sequencing used cDNA, and cells with high TCR expression could therefore be over-represented. Shorter TCRB CDR3s, moderately but significantly so, were found in Type 1 diabetes patients in all four CD4+ subsets.

A word on this clone: The antigen remains unidentified.

The CDR3 runs 13 residues. Between the trimmed V and J ends, which lost 4 bases and 2 bases, there was a span of 8 bases. CDR1 and CDR2 from the germline V gene are SGHTA and FQGNSA. Every isolated RNA sample was fully reverse transcribed, so sequencing captured expressed TCRB transcripts. Produced via immunoSEQ multiplex PCR; TCRdb's table is partial and in-frame only. The table has 600,000 to 700,000 clones, under 15% seen once. This clonotype was obtained from a man aged 25 to 45 with type 1 diabetes. Material for sequencing was naive CD4+ T cells from blood. The rearrangement joins TRBV7-2 to TRBJ2-5, with D perhaps matching TRBD1 (6 bases). The CDR3 DNA follows: TGTGCCAGCAGCTCAGGGGAGCAAGAGACCCAGTACTTC. Residues: CASSSGEQETQYF.